A single T cell receptor beta chain is shown here with its context. This specimen belongs to a study of blood T cell repertoires in COVID-19. Study summary: Samples representing acute and convalescent COVID-19 were sourced from the United States, Italy and Spain. Nucleic acid was either cDNA or gDNA, and it came from T cells, B-cell-depleted T cells, or PBMCs.

Original methodology: For nucleated cells, counts were estimated from reference gene primer amplification. The table came from immunoSEQ multiplex PCR; TCRdb's copy has only in-frame clones and leaves some out. V and J calls and clone size are as listed in that table; D and trimming were resolved from the DNA. The sample lists a few hundred thousand clones, roughly 90% occurring once. Germline-derived CDR1 and CDR2 are ENHRY and SYGVKD. Trimming left V 3 bases short and J 4 bases short, with 6 bases between. CDR3 length equals 12 residues. The rearrangement links TRBV10-3 to TRBJ1-2; no clear D gene. Material for sequencing was peripheral blood. This TCR came from a young man who had recovered from COVID-19. In nucleotides, the CDR3 is TGTGCCATCAGTGAAACCAGCTATGGCTACACCTTC. It encodes CAISETSYGYTF.